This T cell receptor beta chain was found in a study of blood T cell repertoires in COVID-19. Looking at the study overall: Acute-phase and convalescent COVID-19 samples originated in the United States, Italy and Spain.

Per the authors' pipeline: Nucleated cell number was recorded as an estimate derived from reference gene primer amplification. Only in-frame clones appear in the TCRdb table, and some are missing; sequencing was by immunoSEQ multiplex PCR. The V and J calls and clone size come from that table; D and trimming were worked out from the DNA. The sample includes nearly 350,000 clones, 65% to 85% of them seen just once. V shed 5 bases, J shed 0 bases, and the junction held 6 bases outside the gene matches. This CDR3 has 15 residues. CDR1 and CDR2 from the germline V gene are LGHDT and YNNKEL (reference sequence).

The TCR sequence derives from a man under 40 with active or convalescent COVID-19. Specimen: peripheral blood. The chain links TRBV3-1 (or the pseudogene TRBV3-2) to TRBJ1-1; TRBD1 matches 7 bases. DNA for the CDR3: TGTGCCAGCAGCTATAGGGGACAGCTGAACACTGAAGCTTTCTTT. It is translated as CASSYRGQLNTEAFF.